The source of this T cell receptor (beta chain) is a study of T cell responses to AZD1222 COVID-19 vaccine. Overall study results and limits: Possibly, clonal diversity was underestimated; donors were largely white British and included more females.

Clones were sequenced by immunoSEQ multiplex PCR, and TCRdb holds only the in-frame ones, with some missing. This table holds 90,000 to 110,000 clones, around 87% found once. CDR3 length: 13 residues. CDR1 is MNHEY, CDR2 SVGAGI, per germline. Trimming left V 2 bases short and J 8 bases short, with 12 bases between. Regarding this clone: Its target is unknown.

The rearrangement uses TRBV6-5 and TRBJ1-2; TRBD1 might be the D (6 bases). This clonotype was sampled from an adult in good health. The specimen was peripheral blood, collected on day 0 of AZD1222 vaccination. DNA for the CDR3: TGTGCCAGCAGTTACCTAACAGGGAGCGGCTACACCTTC. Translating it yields CASSYLTGSGYTF.